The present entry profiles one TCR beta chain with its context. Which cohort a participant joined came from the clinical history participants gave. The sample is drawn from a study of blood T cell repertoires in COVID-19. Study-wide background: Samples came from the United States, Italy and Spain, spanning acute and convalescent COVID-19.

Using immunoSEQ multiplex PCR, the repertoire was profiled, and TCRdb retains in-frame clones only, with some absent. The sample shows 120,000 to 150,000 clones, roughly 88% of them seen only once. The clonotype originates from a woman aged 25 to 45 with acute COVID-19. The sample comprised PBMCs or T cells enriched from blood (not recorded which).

The CDR3 DNA is TGTGCCAGTAGTATGAGACTAGTCGCCAATGAGCAGTTCTTC. As protein: CASSMRLVANEQFF. The genes are TRBV19 and TRBJ2-1; TRBD2 is a possible D gene (6 bases). This CDR3 has 14 residues. Germline assignment: CDR1 LNHDA and CDR2 SQIVND (reference sequence). V was clipped by 3 bases and J by 6 bases, with 12 bases between them.